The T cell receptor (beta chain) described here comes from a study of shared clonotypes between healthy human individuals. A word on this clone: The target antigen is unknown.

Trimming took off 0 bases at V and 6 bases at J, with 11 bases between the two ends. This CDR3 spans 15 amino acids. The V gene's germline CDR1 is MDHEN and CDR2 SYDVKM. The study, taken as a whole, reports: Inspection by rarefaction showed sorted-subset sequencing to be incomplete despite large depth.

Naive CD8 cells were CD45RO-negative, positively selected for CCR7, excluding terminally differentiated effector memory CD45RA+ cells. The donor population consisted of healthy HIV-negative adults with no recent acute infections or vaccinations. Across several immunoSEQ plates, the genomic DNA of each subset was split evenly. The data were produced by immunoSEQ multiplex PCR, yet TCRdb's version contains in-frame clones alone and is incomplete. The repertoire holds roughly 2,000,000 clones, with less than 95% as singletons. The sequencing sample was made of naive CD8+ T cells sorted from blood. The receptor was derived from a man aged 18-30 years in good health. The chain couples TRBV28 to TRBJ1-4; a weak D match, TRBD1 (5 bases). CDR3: CASSLWGGMDEKLFF. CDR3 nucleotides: TGTGCCAGCAGTTTATGGGGGGGAATGGATGAAAAACTGTTTTTT.